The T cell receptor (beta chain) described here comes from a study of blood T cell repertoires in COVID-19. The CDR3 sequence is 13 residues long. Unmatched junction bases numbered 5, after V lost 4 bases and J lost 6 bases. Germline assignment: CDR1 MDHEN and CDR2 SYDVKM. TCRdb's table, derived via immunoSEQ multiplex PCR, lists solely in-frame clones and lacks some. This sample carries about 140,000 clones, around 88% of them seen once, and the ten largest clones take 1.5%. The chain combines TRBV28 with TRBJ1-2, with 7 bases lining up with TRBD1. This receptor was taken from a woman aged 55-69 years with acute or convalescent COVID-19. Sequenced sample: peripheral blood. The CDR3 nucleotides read TGTGCCAGCAGTTCGGGACAGAGGAATGGCTACACCTTC. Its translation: CASSSGQRNGYTF.